This record concerns one T cell receptor beta chain sequence. The antigen is not known. Clones were sequenced by immunoSEQ multiplex PCR, and TCRdb holds only the in-frame ones, with some missing. The table lists some 110,000 clones, around 89% of them singletons. These data come from a study of T cell responses to AZD1222 COVID-19 vaccine. Study results and limitations: White British people made up most donors, females outnumbered males, and clonal diversity was possibly underestimated.

Per the germline V gene, CDR1 is MGHRA and CDR2 is YSYEKL. V gave up 1 base and J gave up 4 bases; unmatched junction bases: 4. This CDR3 is 16 amino acids long. The sequencing used peripheral blood, collected on day 0 of AZD1222 vaccination. The J gene is TRBJ2-7, the V gene TRBV4-1; TRBD2 matches at 13 bases. This sequence was found in an adult in good health. The CDR3 reads CASSQAGTSGTYEQYF. In DNA form, the CDR3 reads TGCGCCAGCAGCCAAGCCGGGACTAGCGGGACGTACGAGCAGTACTTC.